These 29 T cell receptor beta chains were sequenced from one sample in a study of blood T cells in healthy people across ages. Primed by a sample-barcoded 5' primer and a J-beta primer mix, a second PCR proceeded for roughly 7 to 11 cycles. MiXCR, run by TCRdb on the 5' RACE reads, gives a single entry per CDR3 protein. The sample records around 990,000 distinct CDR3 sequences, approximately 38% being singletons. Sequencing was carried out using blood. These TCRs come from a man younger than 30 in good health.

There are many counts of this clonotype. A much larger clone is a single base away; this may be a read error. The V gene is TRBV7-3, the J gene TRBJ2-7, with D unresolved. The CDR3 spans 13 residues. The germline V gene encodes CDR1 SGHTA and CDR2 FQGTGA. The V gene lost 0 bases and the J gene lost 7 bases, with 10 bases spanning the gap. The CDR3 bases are TGTGCCAGCAGCTTAACGAAACAGACAGAGCAGTACTTC. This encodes CASSLTKQTEQYF.

CDR3 in DNA: TGTGCCAGCAGTTACCCTGAGCAGTTCTTC. It translates to CASSYPEQFF. This chain links TRBV6-2 or TRBV6-3 with TRBJ2-1; D gene unclear. CDR3 size: 10 residues. Germline V lookup: CDR1 MNHEY, CDR2 SVGEGT. Trimming cost V 2 bases and J 9 bases, with 2 bases left between them.

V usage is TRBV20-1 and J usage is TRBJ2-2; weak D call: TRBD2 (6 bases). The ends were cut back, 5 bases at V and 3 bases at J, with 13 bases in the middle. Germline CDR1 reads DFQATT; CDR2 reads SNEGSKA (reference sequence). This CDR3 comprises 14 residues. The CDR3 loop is CSARGAVDTGELFF. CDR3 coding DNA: TGCAGTGCTCGCGGGGCCGTTGACACCGGGGAGCTGTTTTTT.

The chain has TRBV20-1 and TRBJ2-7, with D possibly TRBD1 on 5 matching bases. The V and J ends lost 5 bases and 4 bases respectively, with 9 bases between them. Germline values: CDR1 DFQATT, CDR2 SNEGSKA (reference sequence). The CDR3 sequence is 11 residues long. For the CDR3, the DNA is TGCAGTGCTGGCAGGGCTTACGAGCAGTACTTC. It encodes CSAGRAYEQYF.

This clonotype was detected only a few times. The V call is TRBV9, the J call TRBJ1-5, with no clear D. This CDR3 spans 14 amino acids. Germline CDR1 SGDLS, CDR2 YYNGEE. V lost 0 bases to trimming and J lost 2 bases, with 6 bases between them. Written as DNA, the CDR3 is TGTGCCAGCAGCGTAGGCGACGGCAATCAGCCCCAGCATTTT. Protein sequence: CASSVGDGNQPQHF. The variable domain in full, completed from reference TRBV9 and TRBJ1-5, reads DSGVTQTPKHLITATGQRVTLRCSPRSGDLSVYWYQQSLDQGLQFLIQYYNGEERAKGNILERFSAQQFPDLHSELNLSSLELGDSALYFCASSVGDGNQPQHFGDGTRLSIL.

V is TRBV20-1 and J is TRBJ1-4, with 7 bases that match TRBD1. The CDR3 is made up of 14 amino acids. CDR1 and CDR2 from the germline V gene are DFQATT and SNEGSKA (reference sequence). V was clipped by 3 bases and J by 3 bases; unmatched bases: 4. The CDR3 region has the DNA TGCAGTGCTAGTCGGGACAGCCCTAATGAAAAACTGTTTTTT. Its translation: CSASRDSPNEKLFF.

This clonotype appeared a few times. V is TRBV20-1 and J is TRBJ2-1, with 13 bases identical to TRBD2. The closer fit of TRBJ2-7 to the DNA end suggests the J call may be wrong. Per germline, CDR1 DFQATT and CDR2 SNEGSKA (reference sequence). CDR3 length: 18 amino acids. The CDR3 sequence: CSARGTSGGRSSYNEQYF. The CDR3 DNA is TGCAGTGCTAGAGGGACTAGCGGGGGCCGCAGCTCCTACAATGAGCAGTACTTC.

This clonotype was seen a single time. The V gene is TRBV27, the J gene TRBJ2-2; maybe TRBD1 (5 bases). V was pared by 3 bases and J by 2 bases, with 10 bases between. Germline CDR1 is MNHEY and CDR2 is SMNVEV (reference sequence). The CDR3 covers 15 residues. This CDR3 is CASSLTRANTGELFF. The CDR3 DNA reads TGTGCCAGCAGTTTGACCAGGGCCAACACCGGGGAGCTGTTTTTT.

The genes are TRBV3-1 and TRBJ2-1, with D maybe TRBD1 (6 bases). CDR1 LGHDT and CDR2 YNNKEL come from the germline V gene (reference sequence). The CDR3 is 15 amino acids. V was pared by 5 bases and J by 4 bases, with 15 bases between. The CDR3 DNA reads TGTGCCAGCAGCTCCCGGGACATCCGATACAATGAGCAGTTCTTC. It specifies CASSSRDIRYNEQFF.

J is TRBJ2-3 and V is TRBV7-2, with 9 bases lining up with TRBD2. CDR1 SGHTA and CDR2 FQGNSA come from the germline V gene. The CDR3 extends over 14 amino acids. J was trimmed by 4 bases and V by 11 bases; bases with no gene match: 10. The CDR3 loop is CAGSLGTSPDTQYF. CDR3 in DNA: TGTGCCGGTAGTCTGGGGACTAGCCCAGATACGCAGTATTTT. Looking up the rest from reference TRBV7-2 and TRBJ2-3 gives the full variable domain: GAGVSQSPSNKVTEKGKDVELRCDPISGHTALYWYRQSLGQGLEFLIYFQGNSAPDKSGLPSDRFSAERTGGSVSTLTIQRTQQEDSAVYLCAGSLGTSPDTQYFGPGTRLTVL.

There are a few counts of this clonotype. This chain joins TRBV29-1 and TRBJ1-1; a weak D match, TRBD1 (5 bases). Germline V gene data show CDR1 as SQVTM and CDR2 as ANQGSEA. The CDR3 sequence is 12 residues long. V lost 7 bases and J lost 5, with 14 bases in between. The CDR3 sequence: CSASPGGTEAFF. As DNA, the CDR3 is TGCAGCGCTTCCCCCGGGGGGACTGAAGCTTTCTTT.

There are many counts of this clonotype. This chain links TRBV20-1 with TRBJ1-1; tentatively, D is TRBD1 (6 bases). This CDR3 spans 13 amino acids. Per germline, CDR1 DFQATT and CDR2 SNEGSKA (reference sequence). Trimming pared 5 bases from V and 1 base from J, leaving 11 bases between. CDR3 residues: CSAGGHRNTEAFF. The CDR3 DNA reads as TGCAGTGCTGGGGGACACCGGAACACTGAAGCTTTCTTT.

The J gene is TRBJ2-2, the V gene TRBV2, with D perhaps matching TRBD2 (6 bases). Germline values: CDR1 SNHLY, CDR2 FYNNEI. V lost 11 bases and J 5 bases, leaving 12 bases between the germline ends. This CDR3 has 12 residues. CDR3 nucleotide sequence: TGTGCCCGTCGTGCGGGAACCGGGGAGCTGTTTTTT. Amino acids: CARRAGTGELFF.

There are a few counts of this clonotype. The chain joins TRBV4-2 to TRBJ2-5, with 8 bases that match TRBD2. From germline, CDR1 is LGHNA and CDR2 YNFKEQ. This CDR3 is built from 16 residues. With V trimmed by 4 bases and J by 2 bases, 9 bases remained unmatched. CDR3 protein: CASSPRGSGEQETQYF. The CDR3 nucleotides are TGTGCCAGCAGCCCTCGGGGTAGCGGGGAACAAGAGACCCAGTACTTC.

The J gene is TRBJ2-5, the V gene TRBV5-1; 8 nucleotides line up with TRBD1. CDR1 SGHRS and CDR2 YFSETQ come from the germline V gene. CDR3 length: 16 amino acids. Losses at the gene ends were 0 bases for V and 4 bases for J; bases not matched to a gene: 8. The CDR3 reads CASSLVVDRDTETQYF. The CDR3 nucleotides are TGCGCCAGCAGCTTGGTCGTGGACAGGGATACAGAGACCCAGTACTTC.

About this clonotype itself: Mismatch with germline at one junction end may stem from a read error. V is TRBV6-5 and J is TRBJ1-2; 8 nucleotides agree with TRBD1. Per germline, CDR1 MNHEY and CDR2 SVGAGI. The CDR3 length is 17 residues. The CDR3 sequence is CAGSSRAWTGLTYGYTF. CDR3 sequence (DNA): TGTGCCGGCAGTTCGAGAGCCTGGACAGGGTTAACCTATGGCTACACCTTC.

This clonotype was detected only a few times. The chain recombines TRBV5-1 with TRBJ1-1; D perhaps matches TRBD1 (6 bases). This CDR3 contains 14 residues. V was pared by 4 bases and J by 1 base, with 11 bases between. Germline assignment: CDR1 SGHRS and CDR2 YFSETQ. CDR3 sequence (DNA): TGCGCCAGCAGCGTGCGGGGGGCGAACACTGAAGCTTTCTTT. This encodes CASSVRGANTEAFF.

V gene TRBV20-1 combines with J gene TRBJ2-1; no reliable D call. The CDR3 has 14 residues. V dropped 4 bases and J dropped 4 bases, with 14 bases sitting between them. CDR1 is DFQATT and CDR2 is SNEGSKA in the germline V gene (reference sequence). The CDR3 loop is CSAKWALIYNEQFF. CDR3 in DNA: TGCAGTGCTAAGTGGGCGCTGATATACAATGAGCAGTTCTTC.

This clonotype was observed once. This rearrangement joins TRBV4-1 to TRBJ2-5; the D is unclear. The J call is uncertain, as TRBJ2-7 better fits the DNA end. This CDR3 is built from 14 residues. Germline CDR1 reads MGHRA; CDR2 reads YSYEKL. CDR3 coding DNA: TGCGCCAGCAGCCAAGATTCGTTGTGGTACGAGCAGTACTTC. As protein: CASSQDSLWYEQYF.

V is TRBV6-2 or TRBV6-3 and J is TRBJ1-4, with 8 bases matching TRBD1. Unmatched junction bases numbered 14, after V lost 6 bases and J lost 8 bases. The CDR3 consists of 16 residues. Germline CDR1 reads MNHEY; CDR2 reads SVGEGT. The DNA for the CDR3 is TGTGCCAGCAGCCGCCTGAGGGACAGGAGGGACGAAAAACTGTTTTTT. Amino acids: CASSRLRDRRDEKLFF.

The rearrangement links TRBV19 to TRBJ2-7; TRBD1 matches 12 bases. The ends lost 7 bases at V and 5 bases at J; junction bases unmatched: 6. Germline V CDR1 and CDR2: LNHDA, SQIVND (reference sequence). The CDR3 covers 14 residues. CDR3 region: CASMTGTGGNEQYF. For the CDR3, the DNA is TGTGCCAGTATGACCGGGACAGGGGGCAACGAGCAGTACTTC.

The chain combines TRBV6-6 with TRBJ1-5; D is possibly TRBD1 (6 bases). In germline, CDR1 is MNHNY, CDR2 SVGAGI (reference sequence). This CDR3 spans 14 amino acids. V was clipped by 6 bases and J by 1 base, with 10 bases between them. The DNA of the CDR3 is TGTGCCAGCAGCGGACAGACAAGCAATCAGCCCCAGCATTTT. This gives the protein CASSGQTSNQPQHF.

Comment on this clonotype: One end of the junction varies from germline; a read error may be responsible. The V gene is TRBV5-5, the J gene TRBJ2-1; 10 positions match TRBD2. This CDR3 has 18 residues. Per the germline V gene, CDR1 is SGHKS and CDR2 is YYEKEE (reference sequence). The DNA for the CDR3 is TGTGCCAGCAGCTTGAATAGCGGGGGGCTTGTTTCCTACAATGAGCAATTCTTC. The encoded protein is CASSLNSGGLVSYNEQFF.

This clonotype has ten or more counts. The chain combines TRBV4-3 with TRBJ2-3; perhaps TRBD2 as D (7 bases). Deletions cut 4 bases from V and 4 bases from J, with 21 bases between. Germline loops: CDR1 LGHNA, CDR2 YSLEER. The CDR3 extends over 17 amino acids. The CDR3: CASSRFLGGGSPDTQYF. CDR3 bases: TGCGCCAGCAGCCGATTCCTAGGGGGGGGTTCCCCAGATACGCAGTATTTT.

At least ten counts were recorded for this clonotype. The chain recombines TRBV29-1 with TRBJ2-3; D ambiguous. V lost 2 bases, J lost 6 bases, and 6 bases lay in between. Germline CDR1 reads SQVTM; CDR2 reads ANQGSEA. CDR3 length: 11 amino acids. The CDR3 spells CSVEIGDTQYF. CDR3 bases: TGCAGCGTTGAAATCGGTGATACGCAGTATTTT.

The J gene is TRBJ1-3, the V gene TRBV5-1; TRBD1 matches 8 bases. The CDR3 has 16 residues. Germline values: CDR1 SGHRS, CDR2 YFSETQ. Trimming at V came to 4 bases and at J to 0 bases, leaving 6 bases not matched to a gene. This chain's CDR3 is CASSGGQGSSGNTIYF. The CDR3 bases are TGCGCCAGCAGCGGAGGACAGGGTTCCTCTGGAAACACCATATATTTT.

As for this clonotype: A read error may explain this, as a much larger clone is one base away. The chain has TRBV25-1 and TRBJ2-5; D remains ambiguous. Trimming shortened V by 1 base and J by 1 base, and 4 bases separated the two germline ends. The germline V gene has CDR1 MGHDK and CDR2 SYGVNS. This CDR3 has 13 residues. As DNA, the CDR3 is TGTGCCAGCAGTGAATGGGCCCAAGAGACCCAGTACTTC. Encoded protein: CASSEWAQETQYF.

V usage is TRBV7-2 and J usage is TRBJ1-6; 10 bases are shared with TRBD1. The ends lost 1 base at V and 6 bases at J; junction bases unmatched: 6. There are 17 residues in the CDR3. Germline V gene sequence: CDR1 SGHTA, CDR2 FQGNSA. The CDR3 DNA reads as TGTGCCAGCAGCTTAGTCCTCCGGGACAGGGGTAATTCACCCCTCCACTTT. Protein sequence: CASSLVLRDRGNSPLHF.

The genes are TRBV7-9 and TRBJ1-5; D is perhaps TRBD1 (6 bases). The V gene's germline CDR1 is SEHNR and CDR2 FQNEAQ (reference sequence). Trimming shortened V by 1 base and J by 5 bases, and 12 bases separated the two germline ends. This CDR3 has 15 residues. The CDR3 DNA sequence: TGTGCCAGCAGCTTAGAGGGGGTGCCGGATCAGCCCCAGCATTTT. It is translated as CASSLEGVPDQPQHF.